The 7 T cell receptor beta chains presented below share a single source sample, sequenced in a study of blood T cell repertoires in COVID-19. Produced via immunoSEQ multiplex PCR; TCRdb's table is partial and in-frame only. The repertoire holds 300,000 or so clones, around 83% seen once, with 1% to 1.5% in the top ten. Sequencing was carried out using peripheral blood. These receptors came from a woman in her 50s with acute or convalescent COVID-19.

This clone was observed a handful of times. The chain recombines TRBV5-1 with TRBJ2-5; 11 positions agree with TRBD1. Trimming cost V 4 bases and J 7 bases; bases outside gene matches: 12. Looked up from germline, CDR1 is SGHRS and CDR2 is YFSETQ. This CDR3 comprises 16 residues. CDR3 in DNA: TGCGCCAGCAGCCCGTCCAGGGACAGGGGGTACGGGACCCAGTACTTC. Amino acid sequence: CASSPSRDRGYGTQYF.

The J gene is TRBJ1-1, the V gene TRBV2; 7 bases agree with TRBD1. In germline, CDR1 is SNHLY, CDR2 FYNNEI. The junction had 6 bases not matched to a gene; V was cut back by 2 bases and J by 9 bases. The CDR3 runs 13 residues. The CDR3 here is CASSEQEQGKAFF. CDR3 bases: TGTGCCAGCAGTGAACAGGAACAGGGGAAAGCTTTCTTT.

This chain joins TRBV18 and TRBJ1-5; TRBD1 might be the D (6 bases). Germline CDR1 KGHSH, CDR2 LQKENI. V lost 5 bases to trimming and J lost 5 bases, with 10 bases between them. The CDR3 is made up of 13 amino acids. CDR3 coding DNA: TGTGCCAGCTCAACAGGGCCAGATCAGCCCCAGCATTTT. Translated, it gives CASSTGPDQPQHF.

The CDR3 DNA reads TGTGCCTGGAGTCTTGCGGCGGCAGAAAAACTGTTTTTT. It yields the protein CAWSLAAAEKLFF. This sequence joins TRBV30 and TRBJ1-4; D remains unclear. V was clipped by 2 bases and J by 8 bases, with 12 bases between them. CDR3 size: 13 residues. CDR1 is GTSNPN, CDR2 SVGIG, per germline (reference sequence). Full variable domain (outside the CDR3, taken from reference TRBV30 and TRBJ1-4): SQTIHQWPATLVQPVGSPLSLECTVEGTSNPNLYWYRQAAGRGLQLLFYSVGIGQISSEVPQNLSASRPQDRQFILSSKKLLLSDSGFYLCAWSLAAAEKLFFGSGTQLSVL.

The chain combines TRBV10-3 with TRBJ2-5; tentative D call: TRBD2 (7 bases). The germline V and J ends were trimmed by 4 bases and 1 base, with 16 bases remaining between them. The length of the CDR3 is 16 residues. Per the germline V gene, CDR1 is ENHRY and CDR2 is SYGVKD. The CDR3 coding sequence is TGTGCCATCAGTGTTGGCGGGGGCTCCTTCCAAGAGACCCAGTACTTC. Protein: CAISVGGGSFQETQYF.

The rearrangement uses TRBV18 and TRBJ2-7, with D possibly matching TRBD1 (6 bases). CDR1 is KGHSH, CDR2 LQKENI, per germline. Trimming removed 0 bases from V and 7 bases from J, with 16 bases in between. The CDR3 is made up of 15 amino acids. The CDR3 bases are TGTGCCAGCTCACCACCGGACAGTTGGGGCGGGGAGCAGTACTTC. It specifies CASSPPDSWGGEQYF.

V gene TRBV7-8 combines with J gene TRBJ2-7; D possibly corresponds to TRBD2 (6 bases). The CDR3 loop spans 15 amino acids. Germline CDR1 SGHVS, CDR2 FQNEAQ. V was cut by 2 bases and J by 1 base, with 12 bases left in between. CDR3: CASSLSAGTSYEQYV. In DNA form, the CDR3 reads TGTGCCAGCAGCTTATCAGCGGGTACATCCTACGAGCAGTACGTC.